This TCR beta chain was recorded in a study of post-analysis software for immune sequencing data. About the study: Relapsing-remitting, secondary progressive and progressive-relapsing multiple sclerosis courses were included. Study-level findings and limits: A handful of TRBV segments appeared more often in patients than in controls, and TRBV5-6, TRBV5-1 and TRBV20-1 were among these. F measure showed strong co-clustering of same-batch samples. Significantly lower normalized Chao1 diversity was found in patients with multiple sclerosis relative to controls.

Prepared libraries of TCR beta cDNA carried unique molecular identifiers. Approximately 0.5 million cDNA molecules were recovered from an input of about 0.9 to 10 million T cells. TCRdb re-called the PCR reads with MiXCR, one entry per CDR3 protein. The repertoire holds fewer than 600,000 distinct CDR3 sequences, with roughly 45% as singletons. This clonotype was seen a handful of times. The antigen remains undetermined. CDR3 length equals 11 residues. Germline loops: CDR1 MDHEN, CDR2 SYDVKM. Trimming shortened V by 10 bases and J by 0 bases, and 7 bases separated the two germline ends. The chain uses TRBV28 and TRBJ2-7; D is undetermined. Sequencing was done on a sample of blood. The clonotype originates from a girl aged 10-17 years with multiple sclerosis. CDR3 nucleotides: TGTGCCACCAGGCGCTCCTACGAGCAGTACTTC. Its translation is CATRRSYEQYF.